This T cell receptor beta chain was documented in a study of regulatory T cells in long-lasting Graves disease. At the level of the study: More than 5 years of antithyroid drugs with positive TSH receptor antibodies defined persistent Graves' disease.

Specified time point: persistent/refractory GD, antithyroid drugs over 5 years with positive TRAb. From PBMCs, RNA was extracted and then used to make the TCR library. Graves' disease diagnosis used American Thyroid Association guidelines. Tubes containing EDTA received 8.5 to 9 milliliters of drawn peripheral blood. Per germline, CDR1 SEHNR and CDR2 FQNEAQ (reference sequence). V gave up 5 bases and J gave up 3 bases, with 25 bases separating them. The CDR3 has 18 residues. Study-wide findings and caveats: With persistent disease, TRBV28, TRBJ1-2 and TRBJ2-5 were the favored segments.

Library construction for TCR beta used iRepertoire HTBI primers and Arm-PCR of CDR3 regions. TCRdb re-called the multiplex PCR reads with MiXCR, one entry per CDR3 protein. This sample has roughly 430,000 distinct CDR3 sequences, with roughly a fifth found just once. This clonotype was observed at least ten times. Antigen unknown. The TCR comes from a female donor with Graves disease. Material: peripheral blood mononuclear cells (PBMCs), obtained when the disease was refractory, from a patient treated with antithyroid drugs. The rearrangement links TRBV7-9 to TRBJ2-5, with D possibly called TRBD1 or TRBD2 (5 bases each). This chain's CDR3 is CASSPWDRDPQGEETQYF. CDR3 in DNA: TGTGCCAGCAGCCCCTGGGACCGGGACCCGCAAGGGGAAGAGACCCAGTACTTC.